This T cell receptor (beta chain) was retrieved from a study of T cell changes during pregnancy in multiple sclerosis. This clone was detected once. Profiling relied on immunoSEQ multiplex PCR, and the TCRdb table lists in-frame clones only, not all of them. The sample contains 100,000 or so clones, 90% to 95% of which appear only once. Here the sequenced sample was peripheral blood, taken in the second trimester of pregnancy. The sequence was collected from a female donor with multiple sclerosis, enrolled in a pregnancy study.

The CDR3 DNA sequence: TGTGCCAGCAGCTTAGGGGGCCTAAACACTGAAGCTTTCTTT. Its translation is CASSLGGLNTEAFF. The chain uses TRBV11-3 and TRBJ1-1, with D possibly TRBD1 on 5 matching bases. CDR1 is SGHNT and CDR2 is YENEEA in the germline V gene. This CDR3 has 14 residues. V was cut by 1 base and J by 2 bases, with 8 bases left in between.